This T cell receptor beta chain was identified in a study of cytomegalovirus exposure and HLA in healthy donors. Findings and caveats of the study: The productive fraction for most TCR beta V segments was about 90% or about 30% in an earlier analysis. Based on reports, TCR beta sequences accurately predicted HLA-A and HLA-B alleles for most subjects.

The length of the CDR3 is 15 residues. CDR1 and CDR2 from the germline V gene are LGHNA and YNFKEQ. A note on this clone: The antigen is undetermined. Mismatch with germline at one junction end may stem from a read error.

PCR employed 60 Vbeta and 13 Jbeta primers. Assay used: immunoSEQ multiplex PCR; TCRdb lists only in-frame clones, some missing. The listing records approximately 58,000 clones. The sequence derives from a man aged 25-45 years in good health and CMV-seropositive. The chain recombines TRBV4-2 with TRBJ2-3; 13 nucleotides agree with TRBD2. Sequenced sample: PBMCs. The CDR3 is CASSHGTSGVDKQYF. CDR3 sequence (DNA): TGTGCCAGCAGCCATGGGACTAGCGGGGTAGATAAGCAGTATTTT.